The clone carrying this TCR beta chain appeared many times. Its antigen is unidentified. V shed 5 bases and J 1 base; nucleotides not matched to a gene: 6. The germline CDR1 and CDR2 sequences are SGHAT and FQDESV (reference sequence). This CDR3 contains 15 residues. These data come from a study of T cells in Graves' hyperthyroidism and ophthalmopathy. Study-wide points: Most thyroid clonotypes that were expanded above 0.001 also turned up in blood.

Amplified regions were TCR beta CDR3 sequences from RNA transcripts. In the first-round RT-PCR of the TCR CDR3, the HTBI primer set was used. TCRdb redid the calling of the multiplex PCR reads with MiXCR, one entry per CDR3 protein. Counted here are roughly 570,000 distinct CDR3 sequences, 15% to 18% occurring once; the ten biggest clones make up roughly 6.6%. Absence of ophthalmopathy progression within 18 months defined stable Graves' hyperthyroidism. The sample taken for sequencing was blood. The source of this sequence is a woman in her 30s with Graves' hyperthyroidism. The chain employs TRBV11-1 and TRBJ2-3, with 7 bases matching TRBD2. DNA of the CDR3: TGTGCCAGCAGCAGGCGGACTAGAGGCACAGATACGCAGTATTTT. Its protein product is CASSRRTRGTDTQYF.